This TCR beta chain stems from a study of cytomegalovirus exposure and HLA in healthy donors (dated by TCRdb to the late 2010s). Study-level background: An earlier analysis of 587 of the donors reported approximately 300 Gb of sequence data and around 120 million unique TCR beta sequences obtained from about 170 million T cells. Alongside the repertoire data, information on donor age, sex, ethnicity and CMV serostatus was compiled. The number of typed donors differed by locus: about 620-640 for A, B, C, DRB1 and DQB1; 522 for DQA1; approximately 600 for DPA1; and around 470 for DPB1. To study patterns of TCR occurrence, a later analysis re-analyzed previously published TCR beta repertoires from around 700 donors and added high-resolution HLA genotyping. A separate validation cohort of approximately 120 different subjects was used in addition to the approximately 700-subject first cohort. The later analysis used no new phenotypic data to find candidate immune exposures, relying instead on TCR beta sequences and their occurrence across donors. The study was designed to test whether signatures of past pathogen exposure could be identified by cataloging public T cell receptors. The study profiled the T cell repertoires of fewer than 850 subjects by immunosequencing and related them to cytomegalovirus serostatus. Every repertoire in the discovery cohort had been generated on one and the same sequencing platform. To predict cytomegalovirus infection status, the study combined high-throughput TCR immunosequencing, statistical association of individual TCRs with disease status, and machine learning. A later genetic analysis took genome-wide SNP genotypes for about 55% of the 666 donors and used that subset as a discovery cohort. Across about 380 genotyped donors of the cohort, an average of about 240,000 unique TCR beta nucleotide sequences per donor were sequenced, and approximately 17% of those sequences were non-productive. HLA typing covered class I and class II loci at four-digit resolution. An early release that covered more than 550 HLA-typed donors contained about 300 gigabases of sequencing data and 85 million to 100 million unique TCR sequences. Of the 300 to 500 genotyped donors, 81% were placed in the genetic ancestry cluster associated with self-reported Caucasian donors. To decide whether each TCR beta V gene segment behaved as functional or pseudogenic, an earlier analysis of over 500 of the donors relied on high-throughput TCR beta sequencing. Several DR-DQ haplotypes were handled as single units for association and clustering because linkage in the cohort was strong.

Study-level results and caveats: Strong co-occurrence of HLA alleles, especially DR and DQ, made assigning TCR associations to individual alleles difficult. Correlated functional status among segregating V segments might reflect linkage disequilibrium, but an unknown experimental factor could not be ruled out. In vitro tests confirmed that a few of the cytomegalovirus-associated TCR beta chains recognize cytomegalovirus antigens. The sequencing pipeline was judged likely to have produced a cluster of highly shared sequence variants as a technical artifact. According to a later analysis, parvovirus B19, influenza, CMV and Epstein-Barr virus appeared linked to several top co-occurrence clusters. V-gene and J-gene trimming of TCR beta chains was associated with a missense DCLRE1C variant in a later genetic analysis, and the association was replicated in an independent cohort. Most CMV-associated TCR beta chains appeared to be HLA-restricted in a later analysis, and the HLA associations seemed to be driven largely by CMV exposure. A further reported finding was that TCR beta sequences accurately predicted the HLA-A and HLA-B alleles for most subjects in the first cohort. The 87-base-pair reads could not distinguish some IMGT-functional V segments, including TRBV6-2 and TRBV6-3, so those segments were excluded. The earlier analysis of 587 of the donors excluded fewer than 20 rarely observed V segments, including chromosome 9 orphons, because counts were too low. The authors suggested that the approach could potentially be extended to other disease states and immunological phenotypes. A later genetic analysis reported fewer N-insertions in productive TCRs among donors in an Asian-associated ancestry cluster than the roughly 700-donor mean. In a later analysis, TCR association rates were found to vary across HLA loci, with the most associated TCRs seen for DRB1 alleles and the fewest for HLA-C alleles. Sequencing depth was assumed to be roughly uniform across donors in the presence/absence analyses, though that assumption may not hold. The only immune exposure information available for the cohort was CMV serostatus. Most TCR sequences were observed very rarely across donors, whereas some public TCRs were present in many individuals. Specific HLA alleles were associated with 15,000 to 20,000 TCR beta sequences at a false discovery rate of 0.05 in a later analysis. Broadly in line with IMGT annotations, most TCR beta V segments showed up in productive rearrangements about 87% or about 30% of the time in an earlier analysis of about 500 of the donors. Cytomegalovirus status was reported to be diagnosed by the classifier with high specificity and sensitivity in both the original and validation cohorts. HLA typing was unavailable for some donors at each locus, so association tests used only the typed subset. Compared with equally common non-associated chains, HLA-associated TCR beta chains in a later analysis were more clonally expanded and had lower generation probabilities. The cohort was sequenced for TCR beta chains only, and without alpha or paired-chain data the features that could be detected were limited. A total of 150 or so TCR beta chains were listed by the study as associated with cytomegalovirus.

The junction shows trimming of 7 bases on V and 2 bases on J, and the gene matches do not reach 10 bases of it. From the cysteine up to the phenylalanine, the CDR3 has a length of 14 residues. Only the CDR3 DNA is retained, 42 bases long and in frame from the first base. CDR1 and CDR2 are read off the germline V gene as SQVTM and ANQGSEA. The cohort consisted of 650 to 700 healthy bone marrow donors. All cohort members were sampled while nominally healthy, although unrecorded immune exposures were likely present. The donor was CMV seronegative and belonged to the group of 380 or so seronegative cohort members. Each donor provided a peripheral blood sample, and peripheral blood mononuclear cells were used for TCR beta sequencing. The Qiagen DNeasy Blood Extraction Kit was used to extract genomic DNA from the blood cell samples. Library creation used the immunoSEQ multiplex PCR assay. A mixture of 60 forward primers for TCR Vbeta segments and 13 reverse primers for TCR Jbeta segments was used in the multiplex PCR. A multiplex PCR assay on genomic DNA amplified the CDR3 region of rearranged TCR beta genes. The amplified TCR beta libraries were sequenced on the Illumina HiSeq System as 87-base-pair reads. Regarding the original processing steps: In a later analysis, 70 million to 95 million unique TCR beta chains were counted across the roughly 670 repertoires, and roughly 11 million of these chains were shared by at least two donors. A nearest-neighbor algorithm error-corrected the raw reads and collapsed the reads into unique sequences, merging closely related sequences to remove PCR and sequencing errors. CDR3 sequences were aligned to IMGT reference sequences to assign V, D and J gene segments. Each retained sequence needed at least a six-nucleotide match to both a V gene segment and a J gene segment. A rearrangement counted as productive if the CDR3 had no stop codons and remained in frame with V and J, and every other rearrangement counted as non-productive. CDR3 was defined by IMGT convention, running from the second conserved V-encoded cysteine to the conserved J-encoded phenylalanine. In an earlier analysis of some 550 of the donors, sequences lacking an unambiguous match to a single V gene segment were excluded. An earlier analysis of a few hundred of the donors called V segments functional above 56.7% productive rearrangements and segregating when the between-donor standard deviation exceeded 5%. A statistical classification framework was built for diagnosing cytomegalovirus status from the catalog of TCR beta chain sequences. V and J gene assignment, in a later analysis, came from comparing TCR nucleotide sequences with IMGT/GENE-DB human TR gene sequences. In a later analysis, CDR3 sequences and most-parsimonious VDJ recombination scenarios were assigned using the TCRdist pipeline. A later analysis defined each TCR beta chain by its CDR3 amino acid sequence plus V-gene family, and excluded reads lacking a unique V-gene family. To address suspected cross-contamination and a sequencing artifact, a later analysis removed over 500 highly shared, low-generation-probability nucleotide sequences. In a later analysis, a clonal expansion index for each public chain was calculated from normalized within-repertoire ranks of inferred template counts. In a later analysis, generation probabilities were computed using a VDJ recombination model fitted to out-of-frame rearrangements, and the results were checked against IGoR. A later analysis scored TCR-TCR, TCR-HLA and TCR-CMV co-occurrence with hypergeometric tests, applying a repertoire-size bias correction to TCR pairs. A later analysis estimated false discovery rates by permuting HLA or CMV assignments 20 times. A later analysis grouped co-occurring TCRs with DBSCAN, adding TCRdist sequence similarity when clustering within HLA-allele-positive subsets. Repertoires with fewer than 30,000 or more than 120,000 public chains, plus five repertoires with anomalous nucleotide sharing, were excluded from co-occurrence clustering. The table comes from immuneACCESS by way of TCRdb, which keeps in-frame sequences with V and J called. Part of the clones is missing from these tables; in studies checked, under half for an unresolved V gene and the rest for unknown reasons. That table supplies the V and J calls and clone size; D and trimming were determined from the DNA. This sample has 130,000 or so clones in its table, and around 75% of those were observed once. Over 3% of the sample is in the top ten clones.

With regard to this clone: What this receptor recognizes is not known. The input lacks base qualities; no much larger clone sits a single base away.

Sample: PBMCs. This receptor was obtained from a man aged 40-55 years in good health and CMV-seronegative. The rearranged segments are TRBV29-1 and TRBJ1-1, and 7 bases in between align with TRBD1. At the DNA level, the sequence is TGCAGCGCCCTCCTGGGGACAGCAAACACTGAAGCTTTCTTT. Its product reads: CSALLGTANTEAFF.